This T cell receptor (beta chain) was observed in a study of blood T cell repertoires in COVID-19. Study as a whole: From the United States, Italy and Spain came samples of acute and convalescent COVID-19. The analysed material was cDNA or gDNA that came from T cells, B-cell-depleted T cells, or PBMCs.

The method was immunoSEQ multiplex PCR; TCRdb's version includes in-frame clones alone and lacks a portion of them. The sample lists fewer than 120,000 clones; 70% to 90% were seen once. The germline CDR1 and CDR2 sequences are GTSNPN and SVGIG (reference sequence). The CDR3 runs 13 residues. V lost 4 bases, J lost 4 bases, and 13 bases lay in between. This clone was recorded a few times. Sample: peripheral blood. The genes are TRBV30 and TRBJ1-1; D is possibly TRBD1 (6 bases). This TCR was sampled from a human donor in a cohort sampled during active COVID-19. The chain's CDR3 is CAWNPRGSTEAFF. CDR3 nucleotides: TGTGCCTGGAACCCCAGGGGCAGCACTGAAGCTTTCTTT.